The 29 T cell receptor beta chains listed next were all sequenced from one sample in a study of blood T cell repertoires in COVID-19. Profiling relied on immunoSEQ multiplex PCR, and the TCRdb table lists in-frame clones only, not all of them. Of 150,000 to 200,000 clones listed, around four fifths were seen once; the top ten hold under 10%. The sequenced sample was peripheral blood. The receptors originated from a woman aged 65 to 85 with COVID-19, enrolled during active disease.

V usage is TRBV3-1 (or the pseudogene TRBV3-2) and J usage is TRBJ1-1, with D possibly TRBD1 on 6 matching bases. CDR1 and CDR2 from the germline V gene are LGHDT and YNNKEL (reference sequence). This CDR3 spans 14 amino acids. V lost 3 bases, J lost 2 bases, and 10 bases lay in between. The DNA of the CDR3 is TGTGCCAGCAGCCAGGGACAAATAAACACTGAAGCTTTCTTT. This codes for CASSQGQINTEAFF.

V and J are TRBV11-2 and TRBJ1-2; no definite D call. With 5 bases removed from V and 2 bases from J, the gap between germline ends came to 9 bases. Germline V gene sequence: CDR1 SGHAT, CDR2 FQNNGV. This CDR3 is built from 13 residues. CDR3: CASSPPQNYGYTF. The CDR3 nucleotides read TGTGCCAGCAGCCCACCACAGAACTATGGCTACACCTTC.

This chain connects TRBV11-1 to TRBJ2-5; 7 bases match TRBD1. Germline assignment: CDR1 SGHAT and CDR2 FQDESV (reference sequence). The CDR3 contains 13 residues. V lost 6 bases to trimming and J lost 5 bases; unmatched junction nucleotides: 6. CDR3 sequence reads: CASRLQGLETQYF. As DNA, the CDR3 is TGTGCCAGCAGGCTACAGGGGTTGGAGACCCAGTACTTC. The whole variable domain, remainder taken from reference TRBV11-1 and TRBJ2-5, is EAEVAQSPRYKITEKSQAVAFWCDPISGHATLYWYRQILGQGPELLVQFQDESVVDDSQLPKDRFSAERLKGVDSTLKIQPAELGDSAMYLCASRLQGLETQYFGPGTRLLVL.

The chain couples TRBV11-2 to TRBJ1-1; D may be TRBD1 (6 bases). This CDR3 has 13 amino acids. Germline CDR1 SGHAT, CDR2 FQNNGV. The ends were cut back, 4 bases at V and 1 base at J, with 7 bases in the middle. The CDR3 coding sequence is TGTGCCAGCAGCTCGGACAGGAACACTGAAGCTTTCTTT. It encodes CASSSDRNTEAFF.

The V call is TRBV20-1, the J call TRBJ2-1; D remains unclear. This CDR3 spans 10 amino acids. Germline V lookup: CDR1 DFQATT, CDR2 SNEGSKA (reference sequence). Between the trimmed V and J ends, which lost 5 bases and 8 bases, there was a span of 7 bases. CDR3 region: CSASGDEQFF. CDR3 DNA sequence: TGCAGTGCTTCGGGTGATGAGCAGTTCTTC.

The CDR3 bases are TGTGCCAGCAGCTTTGAGGGTAGCTCCTACGAGCAGTACTTC. Protein product: CASSFEGSSYEQYF. This chain connects TRBV7-9 to TRBJ2-7; D is perhaps TRBD2 (5 bases). Germline V gene data show CDR1 as SEHNR and CDR2 as FQNEAQ (reference sequence). The CDR3 contains 14 residues. With 3 bases removed from V and 0 bases from J, the gap between germline ends came to 9 bases.

The chain links TRBV7-3 to TRBJ2-1; TRBD2 matches 13 bases. After removal of 0 bases from V and 9 bases from J, the junction contained 8 bases not matched to a gene. Germline lookup yields CDR1 SGHTA and CDR2 FQGTGA. This CDR3 region has 17 residues. The CDR3 DNA reads as TGTGCCAGCAGCTTAACGGGGGGACTAGCGGGGACGGCTGAGCAGTTCTTC. Amino acid sequence: CASSLTGGLAGTAEQFF.

The rearrangement joins TRBV28 to TRBJ1-5; weak D call: TRBD1 (6 bases). The ends were cut back, 7 bases at V and 0 bases at J, with 10 bases in the middle. The CDR3 is made up of 14 amino acids. Germline-derived CDR1 and CDR2 are MDHEN and SYDVKM. The CDR3 is CASKKGVSNQPQHF. Written as DNA, the CDR3 is TGTGCCAGCAAGAAGGGGGTTAGCAATCAGCCCCAGCATTTT.

V usage is TRBV7-2 and J usage is TRBJ2-1, with TRBD2 identical over 13 bases. Germline assignment: CDR1 SGHTA and CDR2 FQGNSA. V was pared by 5 bases and J by 8 bases, with 12 bases of the junction left unmatched. This CDR3 has 17 residues. The CDR3: CASSLEPGLAGLDEQFF. The CDR3 coding sequence is TGTGCCAGCAGCCTAGAACCGGGACTAGCGGGGTTGGATGAGCAGTTCTTC.

This clone came up a few times. The chain couples TRBV7-2 to TRBJ1-1; D possibly corresponds to TRBD1 (5 bases). The V and J ends lost 3 bases and 1 base respectively, with 9 bases between them. CDR3 length: 14 amino acids. CDR1 and CDR2 (germline): SGHTA, FQGNSA. CDR3 coding DNA: TGTGCCAGCAGCTTCATACAGGCGAACACTGAAGCTTTCTTT. Translating it yields CASSFIQANTEAFF.

CDR3 nucleotide sequence: TGTGCCAGCAGTTTATCGGGATTGACAGGGGTTAATTCACCCCTCCACTTT. The encoded protein is CASSLSGLTGVNSPLHF. The rearrangement uses TRBV28 and TRBJ1-6; 8 bases are a match to TRBD1. The ends lost 1 base at V and 6 bases at J; junction bases unmatched: 8. The germline CDR1 and CDR2 sequences are MDHEN and SYDVKM. The CDR3 is 17 residues long.

The V and J genes are TRBV19 and TRBJ2-5; the match to TRBD2 covers 12 bases. The ends lost 3 bases at V and 3 bases at J; junction bases unmatched: 5. From germline, CDR1 is LNHDA and CDR2 SQIVND (reference sequence). The CDR3 extends over 16 amino acids. The CDR3 loop is CASSIAASGREETQYF. CDR3 nucleotides: TGTGCCAGTAGTATTGCCGCTAGCGGGAGGGAAGAGACCCAGTACTTC.

This sequence joins TRBV5-1 and TRBJ1-3; TRBD1 might be the D (6 bases). The length of the CDR3 is 16 residues. V was shortened by 4 bases and J by 0 bases, with 14 bases between the two germline ends. CDR1 is SGHRS and CDR2 is YFSETQ in the germline V gene. CDR3 nucleotides: TGCGCCAGCAGCAGGGGGGGACTGAGCTCTGGAAACACCATATATTTT. Residues: CASSRGGLSSGNTIYF.

This sequence joins TRBV29-1 and TRBJ2-1; D may be TRBD2 (6 bases). The CDR3 sequence is 13 residues long. Germline V gene data show CDR1 as SQVTM and CDR2 as ANQGSEA. V was trimmed by 5 bases and J by 0 bases, leaving 8 bases between them. The CDR3 nucleotides are TGCAGCGTTCTAGCGAGCTCCTACAATGAGCAGTTCTTC. Its translation: CSVLASSYNEQFF.

The table lists this clone with a count of one. The V and J genes are TRBV7-9 and TRBJ2-5; the match to TRBD2 covers 7 bases. The CDR3 consists of 14 residues. CDR1 and CDR2 from the germline V gene are SEHNR and FQNEAQ (reference sequence). Trimming cost V 3 bases and J 5 bases; bases outside gene matches: 6. CDR3 loop: CASSLGREGETQYF. CDR3 coding DNA: TGTGCCAGCAGCTTGGGGAGGGAAGGGGAGACCCAGTACTTC.

The chain couples TRBV19 to TRBJ2-3, with TRBD2 as a possible D gene (7 bases). Per the germline V gene, CDR1 is LNHDA and CDR2 is SQIVND (reference sequence). Deletions cut 5 bases from V and 1 base from J, with 13 bases between. The CDR3 has 15 residues. Written as DNA, the CDR3 is TGTGCCAGTAGTCCCCGGGGGGCCGGCACAGATACGCAGTATTTT. Its protein is CASSPRGAGTDTQYF.

The table lists this clone with a count of one. The chain couples TRBV5-6 to TRBJ2-7, with no clear D. The CDR3 loop spans 13 amino acids. In germline, CDR1 is SGHDT, CDR2 YYEEEE. Trimming pared 5 bases from V and 4 bases from J, leaving 13 bases between. CDR3 loop: CASSYKPAYEQYF. In nucleotides, the CDR3 is TGTGCCAGCAGTTACAAACCCGCTTACGAGCAGTACTTC. The whole variable domain, remainder taken from reference TRBV5-6 and TRBJ2-7, is DAGVTQSPTHLIKTRGQQVTLRCSPKSGHDTVSWYQQALGQGPQFIFQYYEEEERQRGNFPDRFSGHQFPNYSSELNVNALLLGDSALYLCASSYKPAYEQYFGPGTRLTVT.

This clone was found a few times. The chain carries TRBV7-2 and TRBJ2-7, with 7 bases fitting TRBD1. This CDR3 is 15 amino acids long. The ends lost 4 bases at V and 3 bases at J; junction bases unmatched: 9. Germline V gene lookup returns CDR1 SGHTA and CDR2 FQGNSA. CDR3 residues: CASSYDRDHFYEQYF. CDR3 in DNA: TGTGCCAGCAGCTACGACAGGGATCACTTCTACGAGCAGTACTTC.

This sequence joins TRBV7-2 and TRBJ2-7; 7 nucleotides line up with TRBD2. CDR1 is SGHTA and CDR2 is FQGNSA in the germline V gene. V gave up 3 bases and J gave up 3 bases; unmatched junction bases: 5. CDR3 size: 14 residues. CDR3 sequence: CASSFWRESYEQYF. The CDR3 coding sequence is TGTGCCAGCAGCTTTTGGCGGGAGAGCTACGAGCAGTACTTC.

This chain connects TRBV10-3 to TRBJ1-1, with 11 bases lining up with TRBD1. This CDR3 is 16 amino acids long. CDR1 and CDR2 (germline): ENHRY, SYGVKD. The trim removed 10 bases at V and 0 bases at J, leaving 10 bases unmatched. CDR3 coding DNA: TGTGCCACCAATGGACAGGGGGCGGGAGTGAACACTGAAGCTTTCTTT. It encodes CATNGQGAGVNTEAFF.

This clone was recorded once. V is TRBV3-1 (or the pseudogene TRBV3-2) and J is TRBJ1-2, with TRBD1 identical over 10 bases. The V segment lost 6 bases and the J segment 4 bases; nucleotides outside the gene matches: 5. This CDR3 has 14 residues. Germline values: CDR1 LGHDT, CDR2 YNNKEL (reference sequence). CDR3 residues: CASSRDRGVYGYTF. As DNA, the CDR3 is TGTGCCAGCAGTCGGGACAGGGGAGTCTATGGCTACACCTTC.

The genes are TRBV30 and TRBJ2-5; D may be TRBD1 (6 bases). V shed 0 bases and J shed 4 bases, with 18 bases lying between them. Germline-derived CDR1 and CDR2 are GTSNPN and SVGIG (reference sequence). The CDR3 is 16 amino acids. The DNA of the CDR3 is TGTGCCTGGAGTGTACAGGGCAGGGGAAGTAGAGAGACCCAGTACTTC. As protein: CAWSVQGRGSRETQYF.

The V gene is TRBV11-3, the J gene TRBJ1-1; D possibly corresponds to TRBD1 (6 bases). Germline V CDR1 and CDR2: SGHNT, YENEEA. The CDR3 loop spans 17 amino acids. V was clipped by 5 bases and J by 6 bases, with 25 bases between them. This CDR3 is CASSPTSGVPGRAEAFF. In DNA form, the CDR3 reads TGTGCCAGCAGCCCTACATCAGGGGTTCCCGGGAGGGCTGAAGCTTTCTTT.

This clone came up a few times. The chain uses TRBV28 and TRBJ1-2; TRBD1 might be the D (5 bases). The germline CDR1 and CDR2 sequences are MDHEN and SYDVKM. CDR3 size: 13 residues. The V gene lost 8 bases and the J gene lost 2 bases, with 12 bases spanning the gap. DNA of the CDR3: TGTGCCAGCGTCCCGGGGGGAAACTATGGCTACACCTTC. Translation: CASVPGGNYGYTF.

The chain couples TRBV4-3 to TRBJ2-7, with TRBD2 matching 9 bases. V was pared by 0 bases and J by 6 bases, with 6 bases of the junction left unmatched. The V gene's germline CDR1 is LGHNA and CDR2 YSLEER. This CDR3 contains 15 residues. CDR3 nucleotide sequence: TGCGCCAGCAGCCAAGATGTAGCGGGAGTAACCGAGCAGTACTTC. Protein product: CASSQDVAGVTEQYF.

This chain uses TRBV12-3 or TRBV12-4 with TRBJ2-3; TRBD1 matches 8 bases. With 8 bases clipped from V and 0 bases from J, the junction kept 1 base outside the gene matches. The CDR3 extends over 13 amino acids. The CDR3 spells CASRQGSTDTQYF. CDR3 nucleotide sequence: TGTGCCAGCCGACAGGGGAGCACAGATACGCAGTATTTT.

V is TRBV19 and J is TRBJ2-3, with D tentatively TRBD1 (7 bases). V lost 3 bases and J 3 bases, leaving 16 bases between the germline ends. CDR3 size: 16 residues. Germline V gene lookup returns CDR1 LNHDA and CDR2 SQIVND (reference sequence). CDR3 nucleotides: TGTGCCAGTAGTATGGGGGGACAGCCCCGGACAGATACGCAGTATTTT. It codes for CASSMGGQPRTDTQYF.

The J gene is TRBJ1-3, the V gene TRBV7-2; D not resolved. V was trimmed by 1 base and J by 2 bases, leaving 9 bases between them. The CDR3 contains 15 residues. Germline V lookup: CDR1 SGHTA, CDR2 FQGNSA. The CDR3, as DNA: TGTGCCAGCAGCTTAGAGCCGGAGCCTGGAAACACCATATATTTT. It is translated as CASSLEPEPGNTIYF.

The CDR3 region is CSARLAGADTQYF. CDR3 nucleotide sequence: TGCAGCGCAAGACTAGCGGGAGCAGATACGCAGTATTTT. The chain couples TRBV29-1 to TRBJ2-3, with 12 bases fitting TRBD2. Trimming took 7 bases from V and 4 from J; bases not matched to a gene: 3. CDR3 length equals 13 residues. Germline V gene sequence: CDR1 SQVTM, CDR2 ANQGSEA.